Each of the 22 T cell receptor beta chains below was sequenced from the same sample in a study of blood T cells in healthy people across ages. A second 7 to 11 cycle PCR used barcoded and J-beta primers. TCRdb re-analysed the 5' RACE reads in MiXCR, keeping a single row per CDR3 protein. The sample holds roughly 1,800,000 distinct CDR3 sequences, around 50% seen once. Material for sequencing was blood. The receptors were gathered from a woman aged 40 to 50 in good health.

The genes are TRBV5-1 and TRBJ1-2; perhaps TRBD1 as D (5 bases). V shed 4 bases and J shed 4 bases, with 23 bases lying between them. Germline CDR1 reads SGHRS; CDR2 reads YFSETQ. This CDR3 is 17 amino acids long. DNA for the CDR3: TGCGCCAGCAGCCCAAGGGGACTGGAGGGGATCGGCTATGGCTACACCTTC. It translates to CASSPRGLEGIGYGYTF. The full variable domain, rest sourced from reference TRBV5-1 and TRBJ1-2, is KAGVTQTPRYLIKTRGQQVTLSCSPISGHRSVSWYQQTPGQGLQFLFEYFSETQRNKGNFPGRFSGRQFSNSRSEMNVSTLELGDSALYLCASSPRGLEGIGYGYTFGSGTRLTVV.

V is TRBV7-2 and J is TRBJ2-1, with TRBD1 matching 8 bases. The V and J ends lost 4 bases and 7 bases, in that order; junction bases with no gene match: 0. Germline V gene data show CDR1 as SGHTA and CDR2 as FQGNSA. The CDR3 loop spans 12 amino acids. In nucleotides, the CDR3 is TGTGCCAGCAGCTGGGACAGGAATGAGCAGTTCTTC. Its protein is CASSWDRNEQFF.

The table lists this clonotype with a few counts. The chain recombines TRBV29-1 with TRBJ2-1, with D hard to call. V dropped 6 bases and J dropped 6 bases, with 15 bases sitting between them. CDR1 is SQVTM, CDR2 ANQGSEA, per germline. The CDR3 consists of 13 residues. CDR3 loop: CSVEPVTGNEQFF. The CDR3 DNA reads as TGCAGCGTGGAGCCCGTTACGGGCAATGAGCAGTTCTTC.

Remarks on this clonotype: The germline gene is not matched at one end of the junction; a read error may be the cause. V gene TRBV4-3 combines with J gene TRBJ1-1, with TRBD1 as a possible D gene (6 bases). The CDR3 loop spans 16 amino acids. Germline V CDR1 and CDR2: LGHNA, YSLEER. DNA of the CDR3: TGCACCAGCAGCCCACACGGGGGGGCGAGGGGCACTGAAGCTTTCTTT. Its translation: CTSSPHGGARGTEAFF.

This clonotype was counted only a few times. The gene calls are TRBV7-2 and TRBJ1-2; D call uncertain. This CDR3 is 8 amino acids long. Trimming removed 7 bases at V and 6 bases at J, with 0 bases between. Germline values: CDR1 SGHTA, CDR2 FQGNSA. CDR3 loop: CASNGYTF. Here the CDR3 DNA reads TGTGCCAGCAATGGCTACACCTTC.

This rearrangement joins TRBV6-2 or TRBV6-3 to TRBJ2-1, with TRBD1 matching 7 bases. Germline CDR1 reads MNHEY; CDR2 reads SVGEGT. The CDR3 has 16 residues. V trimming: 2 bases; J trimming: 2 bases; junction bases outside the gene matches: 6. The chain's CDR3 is CASSYGRGTAYNEQFF. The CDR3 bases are TGTGCCAGCAGTTACGGTAGGGGGACAGCCTACAATGAGCAGTTCTTC.

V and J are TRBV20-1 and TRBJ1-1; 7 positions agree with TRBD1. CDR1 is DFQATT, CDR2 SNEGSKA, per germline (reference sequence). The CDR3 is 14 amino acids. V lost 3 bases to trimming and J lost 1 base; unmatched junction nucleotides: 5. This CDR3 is CSARGTVKNTEAFF. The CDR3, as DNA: TGCAGTGCTAGGGGGACAGTGAAGAACACTGAAGCTTTCTTT.

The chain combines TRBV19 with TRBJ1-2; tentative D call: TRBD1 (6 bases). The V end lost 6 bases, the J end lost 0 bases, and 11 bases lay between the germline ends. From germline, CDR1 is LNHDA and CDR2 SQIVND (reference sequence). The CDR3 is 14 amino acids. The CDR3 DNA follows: TGTGCCAGTAGGAGGACAGATTCTAACTATGGCTACACCTTC. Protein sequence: CASRRTDSNYGYTF.

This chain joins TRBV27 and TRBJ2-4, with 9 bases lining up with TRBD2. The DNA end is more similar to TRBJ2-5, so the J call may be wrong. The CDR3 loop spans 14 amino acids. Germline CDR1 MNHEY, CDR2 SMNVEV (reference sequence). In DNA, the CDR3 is TGTGCCAGCAGTTTGGGACTAGCCGGGAAGACCCAGTACTTC. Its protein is CASSLGLAGKTQYF.

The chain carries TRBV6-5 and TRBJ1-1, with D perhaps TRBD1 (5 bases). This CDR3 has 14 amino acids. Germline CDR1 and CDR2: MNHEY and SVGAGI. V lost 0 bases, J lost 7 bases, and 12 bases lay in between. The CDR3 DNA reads TGTGCCAGCAGTTACTCGAGCGGCGGGGGTGAAGCTTTCTTT. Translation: CASSYSSGGGEAFF.

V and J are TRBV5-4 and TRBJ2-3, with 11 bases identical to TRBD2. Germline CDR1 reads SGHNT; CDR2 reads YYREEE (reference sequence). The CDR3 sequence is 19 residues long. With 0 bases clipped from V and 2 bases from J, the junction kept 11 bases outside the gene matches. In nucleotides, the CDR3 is TGTGCCAGCAGCTTGGCCGTTCTAACTAGCGGGGGTTTCACAGATACGCAGTATTTT. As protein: CASSLAVLTSGGFTDTQYF.

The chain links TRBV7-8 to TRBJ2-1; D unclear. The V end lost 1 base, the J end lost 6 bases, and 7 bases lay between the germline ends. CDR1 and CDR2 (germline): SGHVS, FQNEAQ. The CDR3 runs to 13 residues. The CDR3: CASSLVTINEQFF. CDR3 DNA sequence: TGTGCCAGCAGCTTAGTCACTATCAATGAGCAGTTCTTC.

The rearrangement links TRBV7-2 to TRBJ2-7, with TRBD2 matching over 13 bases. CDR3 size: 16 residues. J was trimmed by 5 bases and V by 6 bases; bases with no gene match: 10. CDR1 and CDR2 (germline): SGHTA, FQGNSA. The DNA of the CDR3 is TGTGCCAGCAGAGGACTAGCGGGGGCCCTGGCCAACGAGCAGTACTTC. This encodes CASRGLAGALANEQYF.

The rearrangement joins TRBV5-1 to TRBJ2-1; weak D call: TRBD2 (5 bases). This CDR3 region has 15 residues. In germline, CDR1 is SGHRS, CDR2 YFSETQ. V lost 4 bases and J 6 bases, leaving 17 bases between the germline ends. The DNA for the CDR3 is TGCGCCAGCAGCCGGACGGGGATACGAGGCAATGAGCAGTTCTTC. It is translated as CASSRTGIRGNEQFF.

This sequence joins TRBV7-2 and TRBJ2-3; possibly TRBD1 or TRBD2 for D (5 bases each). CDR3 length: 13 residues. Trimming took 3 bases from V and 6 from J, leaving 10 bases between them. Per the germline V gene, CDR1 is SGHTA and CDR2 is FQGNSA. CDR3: CASSFSEGDTQYF. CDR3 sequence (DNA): TGTGCCAGCAGCTTCTCTGAGGGGGATACGCAGTATTTT.

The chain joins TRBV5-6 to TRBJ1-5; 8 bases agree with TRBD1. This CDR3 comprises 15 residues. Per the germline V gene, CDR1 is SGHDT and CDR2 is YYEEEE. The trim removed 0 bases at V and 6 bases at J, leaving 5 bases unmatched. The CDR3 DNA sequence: TGTGCCAGCAGCTTGGGACAGGGGTTCGTTCAGCCCCAGCATTTT. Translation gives CASSLGQGFVQPQHF. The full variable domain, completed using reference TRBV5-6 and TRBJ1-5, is DAGVTQSPTHLIKTRGQQVTLRCSPKSGHDTVSWYQQALGQGPQFIFQYYEEEERQRGNFPDRFSGHQFPNYSSELNVNALLLGDSALYLCASSLGQGFVQPQHFGDGTRLSIL.

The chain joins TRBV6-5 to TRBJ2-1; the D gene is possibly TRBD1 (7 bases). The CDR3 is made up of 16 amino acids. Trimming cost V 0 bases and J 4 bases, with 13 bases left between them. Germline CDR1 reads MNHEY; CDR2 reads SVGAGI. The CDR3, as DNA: TGTGCCAGCAGTTACTCGAGGCAGGGGGGTTACAATGAGCAGTTCTTC. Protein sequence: CASSYSRQGGYNEQFF.

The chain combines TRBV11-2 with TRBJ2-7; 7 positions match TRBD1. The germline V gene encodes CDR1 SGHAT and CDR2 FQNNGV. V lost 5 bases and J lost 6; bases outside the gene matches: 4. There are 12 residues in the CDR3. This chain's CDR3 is CASSERDSEQYF. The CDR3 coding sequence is TGTGCCAGCAGCGAAAGGGACAGCGAGCAGTACTTC.

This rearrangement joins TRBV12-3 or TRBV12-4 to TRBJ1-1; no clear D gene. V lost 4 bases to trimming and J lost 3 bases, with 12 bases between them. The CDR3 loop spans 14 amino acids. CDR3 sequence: CASSSSVLDTEAFF. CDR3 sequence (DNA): TGTGCCAGCAGTTCCAGTGTGTTGGACACTGAAGCTTTCTTT.

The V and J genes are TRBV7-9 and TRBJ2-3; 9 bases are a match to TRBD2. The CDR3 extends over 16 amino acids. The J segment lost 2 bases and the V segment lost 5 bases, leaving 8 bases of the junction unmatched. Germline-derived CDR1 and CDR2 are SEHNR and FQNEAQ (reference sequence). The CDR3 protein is CASSDPGLADTDTQYF. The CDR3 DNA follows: TGTGCCAGCAGCGACCCGGGACTAGCAGACACAGATACGCAGTATTTT.

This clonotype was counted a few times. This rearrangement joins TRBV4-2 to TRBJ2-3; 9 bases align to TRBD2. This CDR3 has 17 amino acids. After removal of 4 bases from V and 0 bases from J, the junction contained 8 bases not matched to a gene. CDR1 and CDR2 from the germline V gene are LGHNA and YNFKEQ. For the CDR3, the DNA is TGTGCCAGCAGCCCCGGGGAGCGGGGGGATAGCACAGATACGCAGTATTTT. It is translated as CASSPGERGDSTDTQYF.

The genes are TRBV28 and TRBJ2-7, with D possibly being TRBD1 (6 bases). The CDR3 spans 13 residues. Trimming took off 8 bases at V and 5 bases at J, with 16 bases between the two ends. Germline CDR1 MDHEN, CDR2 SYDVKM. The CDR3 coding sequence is TGTGCCAGCGCGGAACAGGGTCTCAACGAGCAGTACTTC. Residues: CASAEQGLNEQYF.